These T cell receptor beta chains were read from a single sample in a study of shared clonotypes between healthy human individuals. The table came from immunoSEQ multiplex PCR; TCRdb's copy has only in-frame clones and leaves some out. Among 950,000 to 1,100,000 clones listed, more than 75% were seen once. Source material: memory CD4+ T cells from PBMCs. These receptors were taken from a man aged 18 to 30 in good health. Some clones in this sample may be carry-over from other donors' samples. CDR3s include the opening cysteine and the closing phenylalanine or tryptophan. A D gene is named only where the DNA matches it firmly. The listing skips clone size in some rows; elsewhere it reads once, few, many or a size class.

>TRBV15|-|-|TRBJ1-1
TGTGCCACCAGCAGATCCCCGACCCCAAGGAACACTGAAGCTTTCTTT
CATSRSPTPRNTEAFF
>TRBV4-2|-|-|TRBJ1-1
TGTGCCAGCAGCCAAGCCACTCCGCGGGACTACACTGAAGCTTTCTTT
CASSQATPRDYTEAFF
>TRBV7-7|TRBD2|-|TRBJ2-1
TGTGCCAGCAGCTTACGGGAGGGCTACAATGAGCAGTTCTTC
CASSLREGYNEQFF
>TRBV5-4|-|-|TRBJ2-7
TGTGCCAGCAGCTTGGCTGTCCAGGGTAACAACGAGCAGTACTTC
CASSLAVQGNNEQYF
>TRBV19|-|-|TRBJ1-6
TGTGCCAGTAGTATTTTAGGACATAATTCACCCCTCCACTTT
CASSILGHNSPLHF
>TRBV5-4|TRBD1|once|TRBJ1-4
TGTGCCAGCAGCCCTGGGACAGGGATTAATGAAAAACTGTTTTTT
CASSPGTGINEKLFF
>TRBV5-1|-|-|TRBJ2-6
TGCGCCAGCGTTCAGTCGGGTGGGGCCAACGTCCTGACTTTC
CASVQSGGANVLTF
>TRBV7-9|-|-|TRBJ1-1
TGTGCCAGCAGCATCCGGGACACTGAAGCTTTCTTT
CASSIRDTEAFF
>TRBV5-1|-|-|TRBJ2-7
TGCGCCAGCAGCCGAAGTTGGTCTTTCGGCGAGCAGTACTTC
CASSRSWSFGEQYF
>TRBV6-1|TRBD2|-|TRBJ2-1
TGTGCCAGCAGTGAATGGCTAAGCGGGAGCTCCTACAATGAGCAGTTCTTC
CASSEWLSGSSYNEQFF
>TRBV9|TRBD1|few|TRBJ1-1
TGTGCCAGCAGTATTGGACAGGGGGACACTGAAGCTTTCTTT
CASSIGQGDTEAFF
>TRBV29-1|TRBD1|-|TRBJ2-5
TGCAGCGCCCTAGGGACAGGAGAGACCCAGTACTTC
CSALGTGETQYF
>TRBV15|-|-|TRBJ1-5
TGTGCCACCAGCAGAGCGGCAGGGGCAAGCAATCAGCCCCAGCATTTT
CATSRAAGASNQPQHF
>TRBV21-1|-|-|TRBJ2-1
TGTGCCAGCAGCAAAGCGCTTTGGGCGGGAGGCCTTAGCTACAATGAGCAGTTCTTC
CASSKALWAGGLSYNEQFF
>TRBV11-2|TRBD2|few|TRBJ2-1
TGTGCCAGCAGGAGGACTAGCGGCACCTACAATGAGCAGTTCTTC
CASRRTSGTYNEQFF
>TRBV18|-|few|TRBJ1-1
TGTGCCAGCTCCCCTCAGGTAGGGGGGAGCACTGAAGCTTTCTTT
CASSPQVGGSTEAFF
>TRBV9|-|-|TRBJ1-5
TGTGCCAGCAGCGCCCAGCCCCAGCATTTT
CASSAQPQHF
>TRBV28|-|-|TRBJ2-2
TGTGCCAGCAGGCAGATAGCGACGAACACCGGGGAGCTGTTTTTT
CASRQIATNTGELFF
>TRBV30|-|-|TRBJ1-1
TGTGCCTGGAATCGCGACTATAACACTGAAGCTTTCTTT
CAWNRDYNTEAFF
>TRBV5-4|TRBD2|-|TRBJ2-1
TGTGCCAGCAGCGCCGGGGCCGGGGGGACTTTCAATGAGCAGTTCTTC
CASSAGAGGTFNEQFF
>TRBV2|-|-|TRBJ1-5
TGTGCCACCTCGGGAGATAGCAATCAGCCCCAGCATTTT
CATSGDSNQPQHF
>TRBV4-1|TRBD1|-|TRBJ1-1
TGCGCCACCAGGGGGCAAAGCGTCGGAAACACTGAAGCTTTCTTT
CATRGQSVGNTEAFF